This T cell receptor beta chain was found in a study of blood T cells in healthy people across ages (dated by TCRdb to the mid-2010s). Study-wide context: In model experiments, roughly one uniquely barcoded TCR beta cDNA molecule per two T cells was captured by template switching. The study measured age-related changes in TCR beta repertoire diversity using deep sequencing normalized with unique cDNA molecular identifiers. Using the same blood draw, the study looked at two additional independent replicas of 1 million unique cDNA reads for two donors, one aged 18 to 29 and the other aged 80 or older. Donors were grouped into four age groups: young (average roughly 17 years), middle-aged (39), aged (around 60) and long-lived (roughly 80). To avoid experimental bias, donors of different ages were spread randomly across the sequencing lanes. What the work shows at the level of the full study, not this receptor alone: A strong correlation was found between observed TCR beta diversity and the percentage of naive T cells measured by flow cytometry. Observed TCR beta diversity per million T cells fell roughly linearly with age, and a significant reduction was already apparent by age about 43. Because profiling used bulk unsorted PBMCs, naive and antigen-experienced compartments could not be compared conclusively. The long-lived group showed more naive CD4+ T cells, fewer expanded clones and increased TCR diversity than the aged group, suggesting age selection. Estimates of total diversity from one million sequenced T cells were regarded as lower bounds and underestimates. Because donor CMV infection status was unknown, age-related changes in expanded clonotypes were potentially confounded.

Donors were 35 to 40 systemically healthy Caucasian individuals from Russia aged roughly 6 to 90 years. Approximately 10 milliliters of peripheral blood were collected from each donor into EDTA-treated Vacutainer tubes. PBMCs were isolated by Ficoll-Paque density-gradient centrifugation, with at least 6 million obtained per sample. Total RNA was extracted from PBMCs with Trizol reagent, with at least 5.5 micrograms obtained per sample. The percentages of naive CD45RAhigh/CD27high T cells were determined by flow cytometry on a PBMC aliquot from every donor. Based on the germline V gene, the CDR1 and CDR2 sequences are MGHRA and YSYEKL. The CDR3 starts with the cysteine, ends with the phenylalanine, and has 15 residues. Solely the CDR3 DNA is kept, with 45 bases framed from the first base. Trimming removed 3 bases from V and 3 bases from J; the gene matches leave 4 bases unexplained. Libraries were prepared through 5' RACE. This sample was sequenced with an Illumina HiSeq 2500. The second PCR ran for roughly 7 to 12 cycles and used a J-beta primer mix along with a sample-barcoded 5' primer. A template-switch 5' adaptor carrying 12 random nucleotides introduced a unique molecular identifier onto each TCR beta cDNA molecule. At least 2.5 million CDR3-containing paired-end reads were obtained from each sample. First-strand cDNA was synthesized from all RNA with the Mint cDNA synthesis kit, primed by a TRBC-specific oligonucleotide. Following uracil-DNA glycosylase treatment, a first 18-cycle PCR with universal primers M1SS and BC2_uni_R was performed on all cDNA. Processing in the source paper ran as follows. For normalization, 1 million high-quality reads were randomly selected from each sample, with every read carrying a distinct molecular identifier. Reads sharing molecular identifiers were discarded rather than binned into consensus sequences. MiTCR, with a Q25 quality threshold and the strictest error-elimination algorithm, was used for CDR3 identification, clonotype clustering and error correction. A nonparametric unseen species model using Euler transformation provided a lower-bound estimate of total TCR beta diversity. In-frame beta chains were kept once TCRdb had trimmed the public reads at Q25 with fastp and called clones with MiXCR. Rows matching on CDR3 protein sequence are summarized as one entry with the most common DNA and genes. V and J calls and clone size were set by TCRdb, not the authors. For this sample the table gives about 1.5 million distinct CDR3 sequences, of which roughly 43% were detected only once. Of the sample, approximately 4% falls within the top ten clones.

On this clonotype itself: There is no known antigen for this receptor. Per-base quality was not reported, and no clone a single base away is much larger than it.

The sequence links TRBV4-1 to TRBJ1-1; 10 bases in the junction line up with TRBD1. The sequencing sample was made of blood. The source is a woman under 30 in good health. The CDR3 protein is CASSHVTGGHTEAFF. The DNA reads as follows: TGCGCCAGCAGCCACGTGACAGGGGGCCACACTGAAGCTTTCTTT.